A selection of T cell receptor beta chains follows, all from one sample in a study of T cells after yellow fever vaccination. TCRdb re-derived calls from the 5' RACE reads in MiXCR, one entry per CDR3 protein. The sample includes around 320,000 distinct CDR3 sequences, about 10% of them seen just once. The sample here was CD4+ T cells sorted from PBMCs, taken 45 days after the yellow fever booster vaccination. These receptors all come from a young man who received the YFV17D yellow fever vaccine. Both conserved end residues are part of each CDR3. D genes are given only for firm matches. Size is omitted from some rows. Given values are once, few, many or a class for expanded clones.

>TRBD1|TRBV18|TRBJ2-4|few
TGTGCCAGCTCATTTGGGACAGGCCTCTCCGTAAACATTCAGTACTTC
CASSFGTGLSVNIQYF
>TRBD1|TRBV15|TRBJ2-5|NA
TGTGCCACCAGCAACTCGCGACAGGGGCGTGAGACCCAGTACTTC
CATSNSRQGRETQYF
>TRBD2|TRBV20-1|TRBJ2-1|many
TGCAGTGCTAGAGATCCCAGCGGGGCGTACAATGAGCAGTTCTTC
CSARDPSGAYNEQFF
>NA|TRBV5-1|TRBJ1-1|many
TGCGCCAGCAGCCTGGGGGGGCACATGAACACTGAAGCTTTCTTT
CASSLGGHMNTEAFF
>TRBD2|TRBV11-2|TRBJ2-3|NA
TGTGCCAGCAGCTTAGAAGCGGGGGGCGGAGATACGCAGTATTTT
CASSLEAGGGDTQYF
>TRBD2|TRBV5-1|TRBJ2-3|NA
TGCGCCAGCAGCCCCCTACGGGGGGGCTCCCAAGATACGCAGTATTTT
CASSPLRGGSQDTQYF
>NA|TRBV5-1|TRBJ1-2|many
TGCGCCAGCAGCTTGGCCGGGGTCTATGGCTACACCTTC
CASSLAGVYGYTF
>TRBD2|TRBV29-1|TRBJ2-7|few
TGCAGCGTTAAACGAAGCGGGACCTACGAGCAGTACTTC
CSVKRSGTYEQYF
>TRBD1|TRBV28|TRBJ1-2|few
TGTGCCAGCGTCCCGGGACAGGGGGCGACGGATGGCTACACCTTC
CASVPGQGATDGYTF
>NA|TRBV7-2|TRBJ2-5|NA
TGTGCCAGCAGCCCCCGGCAGGGTCCGGAGACCCGGTACTTC
CASSPRQGPETRYF
>NA|TRBV24-1|TRBJ1-5|few
TGTGCCACCAGTGATACTCGAGCCAGGGGAGGCAATCAGCCCCAGCATTTT
CATSDTRARGGNQPQHF
>TRBD2|TRBV7-2|TRBJ2-5|few
TGTGCCAGCAGCGCGATGGGACTACGTCAAGAGACCCAGTACTTC
CASSAMGLRQETQYF
>TRBD2|TRBV20-1|TRBJ2-2|NA
TGCAGTGCTAGCCCCCCTAGCGGGGCCGGAACCGGGGAGCTGTTTTTT
CSASPPSGAGTGELFF
>TRBD2|TRBV20-1|TRBJ2-7|NA
TGCAGTGCCCTAAAACTAGCGAGGAACGAGCAGTACTTC
CSALKLARNEQYF
>TRBD2|TRBV6-1|TRBJ2-3|NA
TGTGCCAGCAGTCTTCTAGCGGGGCGAGGAGATACGCAGTATTTT
CASSLLAGRGDTQYF
>NA|TRBV5-6|TRBJ2-6|few
TGTGCCAGCAGCCGTGAGGTTCACTCTGGGGCCAACGTCCTGACTTTC
CASSREVHSGANVLTF
>NA|TRBV29-1|TRBJ1-3|few
TGCAGCGTTTTGGGGGAGAGGCACACCATATATTTT
CSVLGERHTIYF
>NA|TRBV11-2|TRBJ2-1|NA
TGTGCCAGCAGCTTAGAGGGTTTCCCTTACAATGAGCAGTTCTTC
CASSLEGFPYNEQFF
>NA|TRBV15|TRBJ2-1|few
TGTGCCACCAGCAGAGATACAGGTGGCTTCCATGAGCAGTTCTTC
CATSRDTGGFHEQFF
>NA|TRBV4-3|TRBJ1-1|NA
TGCGCCAGCAGCCTCGGGTTGAGGCCGGCAAACACTGAAGCTTTCTTT
CASSLGLRPANTEAFF